Listed here are 21 T cell receptor beta chains from one sample, sequenced in a study of cytomegalovirus exposure and HLA in healthy donors. The study ran its PCR with 60 Vbeta and 13 Jbeta primers. Libraries were prepared by immunoSEQ multiplex PCR; TCRdb keeps only in-frame clonotypes and omits some of them. The data contain 73,000 or so clones, more than 65% of them singletons. Sequenced material: PBMCs. Receptor source: a woman in her thirties or forties in good health and CMV-seropositive.

Only a few counts were recorded for this clone. This chain links TRBV6-1 with TRBJ2-7; 11 nucleotides agree with TRBD2. V lost 6 bases, J lost 0 bases, and 4 bases stayed unmatched. Germline assignment: CDR1 MNHNS and CDR2 SASEGT. This CDR3 is 15 amino acids long. This CDR3 is CASRVAGGPSYEQYF. DNA of the CDR3: TGTGCCAGCAGGGTAGCGGGGGGGCCCTCCTACGAGCAGTACTTC.

This clone was observed a handful of times. The chain couples TRBV27 to TRBJ2-7; D is possibly TRBD1 (6 bases). Germline V gives CDR1 MNHEY, CDR2 SMNVEV (reference sequence). Between the trimmed V and J ends, which lost 3 bases and 0 bases, there was a span of 6 bases. The CDR3 is 13 residues long. CDR3 residues: CASSLDSSYEQYF. CDR3 sequence (DNA): TGTGCCAGCAGTTTGGACAGCTCCTACGAGCAGTACTTC.

The V and J genes are TRBV5-6 and TRBJ2-1; D may be TRBD2 (5 bases). Looked up from germline, CDR1 is SGHDT and CDR2 is YYEEEE. The CDR3 runs to 14 residues. V lost 2 bases, J lost 3 bases, and 9 bases lay in between. CDR3 sequence: CASSFRTDYNEQFF. The DNA of the CDR3 is TGTGCCAGCAGCTTTAGGACTGACTACAATGAGCAGTTCTTC.

This clone was seen a few times. A far larger clone is one nucleotide away, so this likely arose from a read error. Other DNA sequences within the sample encode an identical CDR3. The CDR3 sequence: CASSGGWNSGDEQFF. CDR3 coding DNA: TGTGCCAGCAGTGGCGGCTGGAACAGCGGCGATGAGCAGTTCTTC. The chain couples TRBV6-5 to TRBJ2-1, with a weak D call TRBD2 (5 bases). The germline gives CDR1 MNHEY, CDR2 SVGAGI. V was shortened by 5 bases and J by 8 bases, with 19 bases between the two germline ends. This CDR3 comprises 15 residues.

This chain links TRBV6-6 with TRBJ2-5, with 8 bases identical to TRBD2. The CDR3 extends over 14 amino acids. The J segment lost 5 bases and the V segment lost 2 bases, leaving 4 bases of the junction unmatched. Germline CDR1 and CDR2: MNHNY and SVGAGI (reference sequence). The CDR3 DNA reads as TGTGCCAGCAGTTACCCCGGGGGGGAGGAGACCCAGTACTTC. This gives the protein CASSYPGGEETQYF.

The genes are TRBV21-1 and TRBJ1-5; the table assigns TRBD1, which was not confirmed against the DNA. TRBV21-1 is a known pseudogene. CDR3 length: 16 residues. The CDR3 spells CASSKVGQGKGQPQHF. The CDR3 nucleotides are TGTGCCAGCAGCAAAGTTGGCCAGGGTAAGGGTCAGCCCCAGCATTTT.

This clone was seen a few times. J is TRBJ1-2 and V is TRBV4-3, with D maybe TRBD1 (5 bases). V shed 0 bases and J shed 3 bases, with 11 bases lying between them. From germline, CDR1 is LGHNA and CDR2 YSLEER. CDR3 length equals 15 residues. The CDR3 region is CASSQDEQVDYGYTF. The CDR3 coding sequence is TGCGCCAGCAGCCAAGATGAACAGGTGGACTATGGCTACACCTTC.

A single count supports this clone. This chain uses TRBV7-2 with TRBJ2-5, with D hard to call. Trimming left V 10 bases short and J 4 bases short, with 13 bases between. The CDR3 length is 12 residues. From germline, CDR1 is SGHTA and CDR2 FQGNSA. CDR3 sequence (DNA): TGTGCCACCGCACTACCGGTAGAGACCCAGTACTTC. Residues: CATALPVETQYF.

This chain links TRBV19 with TRBJ2-2; 8 bases line up with TRBD1. Germline loops: CDR1 LNHDA, CDR2 SQIVND (reference sequence). CDR3 length: 15 amino acids. V shed 6 bases and J 4 bases; nucleotides not matched to a gene: 7. The CDR3 loop is CASRSAGGGTGELFF. Written as DNA, the CDR3 is TGTGCCAGTAGGAGCGCAGGGGGCGGCACCGGGGAGCTGTTTTTT.

This clone has ten or more counts. The CDR3 region has the DNA TGCGCCAGCAGCCTGCCGACCGGGACAGGGAATGAAAAACTGTTTTTT. It encodes CASSLPTGTGNEKLFF. This chain links TRBV5-1 with TRBJ1-4; 9 bases line up with TRBD1. Germline trimming cut 4 bases from V and 5 bases from J; bases unmatched to any gene: 9. This CDR3 spans 16 amino acids. CDR1 is SGHRS and CDR2 is YFSETQ in the germline V gene.

This sequence joins TRBV5-1 and TRBJ1-5; possible D gene TRBD1, 5 bases. V lost 3 bases to trimming and J lost 4 bases, with 14 bases between them. The CDR3 sequence is 15 residues long. CDR1 and CDR2 from the germline V gene are SGHRS and YFSETQ. The CDR3 sequence: CASSYSGGENQPQHF. CDR3 DNA: TGCGCCAGCAGCTATAGCGGGGGTGAGAATCAGCCCCAGCATTTT.

The J gene is TRBJ1-1, the V gene TRBV7-2; D call uncertain. CDR3 length: 13 amino acids. Per germline, CDR1 SGHTA and CDR2 FQGNSA. The V gene lost 2 bases and the J gene lost 10 bases, with 14 bases spanning the gap. CDR3 in amino acids: CASSLSVFSGAFF. The DNA for the CDR3 is TGTGCCAGCAGCTTAAGCGTATTTTCTGGAGCTTTCTTT.

The rearrangement links TRBV10-2 to TRBJ2-7; D is uncertain. Germline V gives CDR1 WSHSY, CDR2 SAAADI. V was clipped by 3 bases and J by 3 bases, with 9 bases between them. The length of the CDR3 is 13 residues. CDR3 DNA sequence: TGCGCCAGCAGTGACCCCGAGTTCTACGAGCAGTACTTC. Translating it yields CASSDPEFYEQYF.

The count of this clone is one. This CDR3 is also generated by other DNA sequences in the sample. The chain's CDR3 is CAWSMVPGKLFF. The CDR3 bases are TGTGCCTGGAGTATGGTTCCGGGAAAACTGTTTTTT. The chain employs TRBV30 and TRBJ1-4; D call uncertain. The germline V gene encodes CDR1 GTSNPN and CDR2 SVGIG (reference sequence). V was clipped by 2 bases and J by 10 bases, with 11 bases between them. The CDR3 runs to 12 residues.

The chain is built from TRBV28 and TRBJ2-3; 7 bases fit TRBD1. V gave up 1 base and J gave up 6 bases; unmatched junction bases: 13. This CDR3 comprises 17 residues. CDR1 and CDR2 from the germline V gene are MDHEN and SYDVKM. CDR3: CASSLSISYEGADTQYF. DNA for the CDR3: TGTGCCAGCAGTTTATCCATTAGTTATGAGGGGGCGGATACGCAGTATTTT.

The table lists this clone with a count of one. CDR3 sequence: CASSLSIRTDTQYF. The CDR3 nucleotides are TGTGCCAGCAGCTTATCGATCAGAACAGATACGCAGTATTTT. The gene calls are TRBV7-6 and TRBJ2-3; no definite D call. The CDR3 is 14 residues long. V was shortened by 2 bases and J by 3 bases, with 9 bases between the two germline ends. Germline-derived CDR1 and CDR2 are SGHVS and FNYEAQ.

This chain connects TRBV5-4 to TRBJ2-3, with D perhaps matching TRBD2 (6 bases). The CDR3 contains 16 residues. CDR1 is SGHNT and CDR2 is YYREEE in the germline V gene (reference sequence). The ends were cut back, 3 bases at V and 8 bases at J, with 22 bases in the middle. Here the CDR3 DNA reads TGTGCCAGCAGCTCTGTCCTGGGCGGGATCGAAGGTACGCAGTATTTT. Translation gives CASSSVLGGIEGTQYF.

The V and J genes are TRBV5-4 and TRBJ2-7; D is uncertain. Between the trimmed V and J ends, which lost 5 bases and 3 bases, there was a span of 9 bases. The CDR3 covers 12 residues. The germline gives CDR1 SGHNT, CDR2 YYREEE (reference sequence). CDR3 residues: CASSIQNYEQYF. The CDR3 DNA reads as TGTGCCAGCAGTATCCAGAACTACGAGCAGTACTTC.

The chain couples TRBV2 to TRBJ2-1; 7 bases match TRBD2. The CDR3 covers 15 residues. Germline V gene lookup returns CDR1 SNHLY and CDR2 FYNNEI. The V gene end was trimmed by 7 bases and the J gene end by 10 bases; junction bases not matched to a gene: 16. CDR3 amino acids: CASKKGLRPQGEQFF. The CDR3 coding sequence is TGTGCCAGCAAGAAGGGACTACGGCCCCAGGGAGAGCAGTTCTTC.

The rearrangement joins TRBV6-5 to TRBJ2-7, with 8 bases matching TRBD1. CDR1 and CDR2 from the germline V gene are MNHEY and SVGAGI. V lost 7 bases, J lost 1 base, and 9 bases stayed unmatched. The CDR3 is 15 amino acids. The CDR3 protein is CASTYGTGFSYEQYF. In DNA form, the CDR3 reads TGTGCCAGCACCTACGGGACAGGTTTTTCCTACGAGCAGTACTTC.

This chain joins TRBV30 and TRBJ1-6; no clear D gene. Germline values: CDR1 GTSNPN, CDR2 SVGIG (reference sequence). This CDR3 contains 13 residues. V lost 4 bases and J 9 bases, leaving 13 bases between the germline ends. DNA for the CDR3: TGTGCCTGGATCCCCGCAAGAGGTTCACCCCTCCACTTT. Its translation is CAWIPARGSPLHF.